This record covers a single T cell receptor beta chain. Assay used: immunoSEQ multiplex PCR; TCRdb lists only in-frame clones, some missing. The sample holds roughly 70,000 clones; 70% to 90% are singletons and the top ten take about 4%. With 3 bases clipped from V and 9 bases from J, the junction kept 6 bases outside the gene matches. CDR3 size: 15 residues. Germline V gene sequence: CDR1 MNHEY, CDR2 SMNVEV (reference sequence). These data belong to a study of OX40 agonist ivuxolimab in advanced cancers. The overall study: Of the patients, three showed partial responses, one with hepatocellular carcinoma and two with cutaneous melanoma.

This sample comprised CD4+ or CD8+ T cells sorted from blood, obtained in a trial of the OX40 agonist ivuxolimab. J is TRBJ2-5 and V is TRBV27, with 14 bases identical to TRBD2. This TCR derives from an adult with an advanced solid tumor such as melanoma, head and neck, liver or kidney cancer. CDR3 sequence: CASSFRGLAGGPQYF. CDR3 bases: TGTGCCAGCAGTTTTCGAGGACTAGCGGGAGGTCCCCAGTACTTC.